A single sample is the source of the 14 T cell receptor beta chains below, sequenced in a study of T cell repertoires in ileal Crohn's disease. Time point here: proximal margin of the surgical specimen (macroscopically non-inflamed). Generated by immunoSEQ multiplex PCR, the TCRdb table keeps only in-frame clones and is missing some. The data show 5,000 to 7,000 clones, over 60% seen once. The sample comprised ileal tissue. These receptors were taken from an adult with Crohn's disease.

This sequence joins TRBV12-5 and TRBJ1-1; D call uncertain. Germline-derived CDR1 and CDR2 are LGHNT and FRNRAP. The V and J ends lost 1 base and 11 bases respectively, with 8 bases between them. The CDR3 sequence is 11 residues long. The DNA of the CDR3 is TGTGCTAGTGGTTTGGGGCAGGCGGCTTTCTTT. Translating gives CASGLGQAAFF.

The rearrangement uses TRBV10-2 and TRBJ1-5, with TRBD1 as a possible D gene (5 bases). CDR1 and CDR2 (germline): WSHSY, SAAADI. The CDR3 loop spans 19 amino acids. With 6 bases removed from V and 2 bases from J, the gap between germline ends came to 26 bases. CDR3 in DNA: TGCGCCAGCAGCGGTACCCCGATGGGGGTGGGGGGTGGCAATCAGCCCCAGCATTTT. The encoded protein is CASSGTPMGVGGGNQPQHF.

V is TRBV5-8 and J is TRBJ1-5, with D unclear. The CDR3 runs 14 residues. CDR1 is SGHTS, CDR2 YDEGEE, per germline. V was trimmed by 4 bases and J by 0 bases, leaving 8 bases between them. CDR3 nucleotide sequence: TGTGCCAGCAGCCCAGAGCTTAGCAATCAGCCCCAGCATTTT. Residues: CASSPELSNQPQHF. The complete variable domain, with remaining parts taken from reference TRBV5-8 and TRBJ1-5, reads EAGVTQSPTHLIKTRGQQATLRCSPISGHTSVYWYQQALGLGLQFLLWYDEGEERNRGNFPPRFSGRQFPNYSSELNVNALELEDSALYLCASSPELSNQPQHFGDGTRLSIL.

This clone was found once. The CDR3 nucleotides read TGTGCCAGCAGCTCCAAGTGGAGTGGATCCAAAAACATTCAGTACTTC. Its protein is CASSSKWSGSKNIQYF. The chain links TRBV5-6 to TRBJ2-4; D call uncertain. CDR3 length: 16 residues. V lost 3 bases and J lost 2, with 15 bases in between. Germline assignment: CDR1 SGHDT and CDR2 YYEEEE.

V gene TRBV6-1 combines with J gene TRBJ1-1, with D perhaps TRBD1 (6 bases). The V and J ends lost 2 bases and 5 bases respectively, with 12 bases between them. The CDR3 consists of 14 residues. Germline CDR1 reads MNHNS; CDR2 reads SASEGT. CDR3 coding DNA: TGTGCCAGCAGTGAATTCAGGGGCTATACTGAAGCTTTCTTT. Translation: CASSEFRGYTEAFF.

This clone showed up just a few times. This chain links TRBV30 with TRBJ2-2; 7 bases align to TRBD2. CDR3 length: 15 residues. CDR1 is GTSNPN, CDR2 SVGIG, per germline (reference sequence). V dropped 8 bases and J dropped 5; count of bases not matched to a gene: 14. CDR3 sequence reads: CALGSGEGSTGELFF. DNA of the CDR3: TGTGCCCTGGGGAGCGGGGAGGGTAGTACCGGGGAGCTGTTTTTT.

A note on this clone: This CDR3 is also generated by other DNA sequences in the sample. The V gene is TRBV7-2, the J gene TRBJ2-2; D is unresolved. The CDR3 extends over 14 amino acids. V was cut by 1 base and J by 1 base, with 4 bases left in between. Per germline, CDR1 SGHTA and CDR2 FQGNSA. CDR3: CASSLGGNTGELFF. CDR3 nucleotides: TGTGCCAGCAGCTTAGGGGGGAACACCGGGGAGCTGTTTTTT.

J is TRBJ1-3 and V is TRBV30; D gene ambiguous. The CDR3 totals 16 residues. Trimming took off 3 bases at V and 0 bases at J, with 15 bases between the two ends. Germline CDR1 and CDR2: GTSNPN and SVGIG (reference sequence). This chain's CDR3 is CAWSPSGIISGNTIYF. The CDR3 DNA reads TGTGCCTGGAGCCCATCGGGGATTATCTCTGGAAACACCATATATTTT.

V is TRBV6-1 and J is TRBJ1-1, with a tentative D call TRBD1 (6 bases). V was trimmed by 1 base and J by 9 bases, leaving 9 bases between them. Germline V gene sequence: CDR1 MNHNS, CDR2 SASEGT. The CDR3 is 12 residues long. The CDR3 sequence is CASSEVDRQAFF. The CDR3 coding sequence is TGTGCCAGCAGTGAAGTGGACAGACAAGCTTTCTTT.

In this sample, this clone turned up once. This rearrangement joins TRBV18 to TRBJ2-3; D gene unclear. The CDR3 contains 15 residues. Germline CDR1 reads KGHSH; CDR2 reads LQKENI. V lost 1 base and J 1 base, leaving 9 bases between the germline ends. The CDR3 nucleotides are TGTGCCAGCTCACCACAGGGTGTTCGCACAGATACGCAGTATTTT. It yields the protein CASSPQGVRTDTQYF. Supplemented by reference TRBV18 and TRBJ2-3, the full variable domain reads NAGVMQNPRHLVRRRGQEARLRCSPMKGHSHVYWYRQLPEEGLKFMVYLQKENIIDESGMPKERFSAEFPKEGPSILRIQQVVRGDSAAYFCASSPQGVRTDTQYFGPGTRLTVL.

This clone was observed a single time. The genes are TRBV28 and TRBJ1-1; 9 bases are a match to TRBD1. Trimming at V came to 6 bases and at J to 5 bases, leaving 7 bases not matched to a gene. Germline CDR1 MDHEN, CDR2 SYDVKM. This CDR3 has 14 residues. CDR3 loop: CASRGDREWTEAFF. As DNA, the CDR3 is TGTGCCAGCAGGGGGGACAGGGAGTGGACTGAAGCTTTCTTT.

The chain has TRBV18 and TRBJ1-1; D unclear. Germline V lookup: CDR1 KGHSH, CDR2 LQKENI. Trimming removed 0 bases from V and 0 bases from J, with 8 bases in between. The CDR3 spans 15 residues. The DNA of the CDR3 is TGTGCCAGCTCACCACCCCCGGGGATGAACACTGAAGCTTTCTTT. Translating gives CASSPPPGMNTEAFF.

The V and J genes are TRBV6-5 and TRBJ2-1, with D maybe TRBD1 (6 bases). CDR1 and CDR2 (germline): MNHEY, SVGAGI. V lost 7 bases, J lost 6 bases, and 16 bases lay in between. The CDR3 spans 14 residues. This CDR3 reads CASNPLGGTNEQFF. The DNA for the CDR3 is TGTGCCAGCAACCCACTAGGGGGTACCAATGAGCAGTTCTTC.

The chain carries TRBV7-2 and TRBJ2-3, with D tentatively TRBD1 (5 bases). Trimming removed 3 bases from V and 6 bases from J, with 13 bases in between. Germline V gene lookup returns CDR1 SGHTA and CDR2 FQGNSA. The CDR3 is made up of 14 amino acids. The CDR3 reads CASSLGLEVDTQYF. DNA of the CDR3: TGTGCCAGCAGCTTGGGGCTAGAGGTGGATACGCAGTATTTT.